This T cell receptor beta chain is from a study of blood T cells in healthy people across ages. This clonotype occurred a few times. Germline CDR1 LNHDA, CDR2 SQIVND (reference sequence). CDR3 size: 13 residues. V shed 3 bases and J shed 5 bases, with 10 bases lying between them. A J-beta primer mix and a sample-barcoded 5' primer were used in a second PCR of about 7 to 12 cycles. Each sample provided no less than 2.5 million CDR3-containing paired-end reads. TCRdb recomputed calls from the 5' RACE reads with MiXCR, one row per CDR3 protein. The repertoire includes roughly 1,500,000 distinct CDR3 sequences, roughly 32% of them detected once, and approximately 11% sits in the top ten.

Sequencing was carried out using blood. The receptor was derived from a woman aged 30 to 39 in good health. The V gene is TRBV19, the J gene TRBJ2-5; D gene unclear. CDR3: CASSILVQETQYF. CDR3 sequence (DNA): TGTGCCAGTAGTATTTTGGTACAGGAGACCCAGTACTTC. The variable domain in full, with the rest retrieved from reference TRBV19 and TRBJ2-5, is DGGITQSPKYLFRKEGQNVTLSCEQNLNHDAMYWYRQDPGQGLRLIYYSQIVNDFQKGDIAEGYSVSREKKESFPLTVTSAQKNPTAFYLCASSILVQETQYFGPGTRLLVL.